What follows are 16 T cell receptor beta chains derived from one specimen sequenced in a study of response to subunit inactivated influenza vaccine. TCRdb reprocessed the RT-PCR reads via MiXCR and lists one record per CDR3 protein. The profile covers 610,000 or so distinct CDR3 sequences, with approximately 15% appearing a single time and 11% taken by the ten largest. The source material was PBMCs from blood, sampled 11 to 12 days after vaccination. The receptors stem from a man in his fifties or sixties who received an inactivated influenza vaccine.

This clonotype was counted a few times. For the CDR3, the DNA is TGTGCCAGCAGTTTACGGCAGGGGGGGAGGACGCAGTATTTT. It is translated as CASSLRQGGRTQYF. This chain uses TRBV12-3 or TRBV12-4 with TRBJ2-3; D tentatively fits TRBD1 or TRBD2 (7 bases each). V gave up 2 bases and J gave up 9 bases, with 15 bases separating them. This CDR3 has 14 residues.

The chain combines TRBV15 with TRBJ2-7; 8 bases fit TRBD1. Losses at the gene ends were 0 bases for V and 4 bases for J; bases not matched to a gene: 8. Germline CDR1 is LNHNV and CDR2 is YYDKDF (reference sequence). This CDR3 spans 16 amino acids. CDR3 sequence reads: CATSRDNQGASYEQYF. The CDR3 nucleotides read TGTGCCACCAGCAGAGATAACCAGGGGGCTTCTTACGAGCAGTACTTC.

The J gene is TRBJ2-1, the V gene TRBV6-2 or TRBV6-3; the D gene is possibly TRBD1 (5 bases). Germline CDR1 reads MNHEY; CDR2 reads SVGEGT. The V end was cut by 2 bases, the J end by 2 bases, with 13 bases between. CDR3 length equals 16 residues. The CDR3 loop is CASSYTGGGTYNEQFF. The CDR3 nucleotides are TGTGCCAGCAGTTACACAGGCGGTGGGACCTACAATGAGCAGTTCTTC.

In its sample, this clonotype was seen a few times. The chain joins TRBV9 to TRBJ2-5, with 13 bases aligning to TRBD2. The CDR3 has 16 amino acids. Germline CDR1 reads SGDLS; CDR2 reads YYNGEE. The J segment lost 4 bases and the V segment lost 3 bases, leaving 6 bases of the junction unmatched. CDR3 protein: CASSATSGRFLETQYF. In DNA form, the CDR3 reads TGTGCCAGCAGCGCGACTAGCGGGAGGTTTCTAGAGACCCAGTACTTC.

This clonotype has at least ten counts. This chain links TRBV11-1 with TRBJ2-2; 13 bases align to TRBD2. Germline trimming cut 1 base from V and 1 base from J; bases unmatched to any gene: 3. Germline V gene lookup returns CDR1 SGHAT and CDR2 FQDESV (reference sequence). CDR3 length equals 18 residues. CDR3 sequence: CASSLGLAGGQNTGELFF. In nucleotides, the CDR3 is TGTGCCAGCAGCTTAGGACTAGCGGGGGGCCAGAACACCGGGGAGCTGTTTTTT.

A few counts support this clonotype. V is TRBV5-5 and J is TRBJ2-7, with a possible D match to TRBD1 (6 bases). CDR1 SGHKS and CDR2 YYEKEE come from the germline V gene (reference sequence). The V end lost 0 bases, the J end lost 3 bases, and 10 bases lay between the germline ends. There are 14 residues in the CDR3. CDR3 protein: CASSLGQAVYEQYF. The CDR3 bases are TGTGCCAGCAGCTTGGGACAGGCCGTCTACGAGCAGTACTTC. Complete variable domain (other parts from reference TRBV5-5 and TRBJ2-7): DAGVTQSPTHLIKTRGQQVTLRCSPISGHKSVSWYQQVLGQGPQFIFQYYEKEERGRGNFPDRFSARQFPNYSSELNVNALLLGDSALYLCASSLGQAVYEQYFGPGTRLTVT.

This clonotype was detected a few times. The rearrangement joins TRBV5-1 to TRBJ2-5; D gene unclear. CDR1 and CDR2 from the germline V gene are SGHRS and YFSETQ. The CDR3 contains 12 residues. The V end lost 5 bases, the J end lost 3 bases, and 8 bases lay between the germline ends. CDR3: CASSAPEETQYF. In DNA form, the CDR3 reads TGCGCCAGCAGTGCTCCAGAAGAGACCCAGTACTTC.

The DNA of the CDR3 is TGTGCCAGCAGTCCATCTCTAGGGGCCAACGTCCTGACTTTC. Translated, it gives CASSPSLGANVLTF. The chain carries TRBV27 and TRBJ2-6; D unclear. V lost 5 bases and J lost 4, with 9 bases in between. The CDR3 is 14 amino acids. Germline CDR1 is MNHEY and CDR2 is SMNVEV (reference sequence).

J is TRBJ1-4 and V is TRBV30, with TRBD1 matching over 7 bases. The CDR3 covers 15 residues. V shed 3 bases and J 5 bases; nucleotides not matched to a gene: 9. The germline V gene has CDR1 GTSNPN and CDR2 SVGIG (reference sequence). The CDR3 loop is CAWSGWTGGNEKLFF. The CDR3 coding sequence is TGTGCCTGGAGCGGGTGGACAGGAGGAAATGAAAAACTGTTTTTT.

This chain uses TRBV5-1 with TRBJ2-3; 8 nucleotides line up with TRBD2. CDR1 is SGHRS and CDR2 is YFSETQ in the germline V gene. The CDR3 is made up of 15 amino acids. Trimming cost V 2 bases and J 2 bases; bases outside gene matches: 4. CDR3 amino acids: CASSFPGGNTDTQYF. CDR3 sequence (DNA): TGCGCCAGCAGCTTCCCGGGGGGGAACACAGATACGCAGTATTTT.

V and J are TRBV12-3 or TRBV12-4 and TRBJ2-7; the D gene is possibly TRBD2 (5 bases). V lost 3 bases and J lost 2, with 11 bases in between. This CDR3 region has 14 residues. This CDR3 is CASSFGLIPYEQYF. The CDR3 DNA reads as TGTGCCAGCAGTTTCGGACTGATCCCCTACGAGCAGTACTTC.

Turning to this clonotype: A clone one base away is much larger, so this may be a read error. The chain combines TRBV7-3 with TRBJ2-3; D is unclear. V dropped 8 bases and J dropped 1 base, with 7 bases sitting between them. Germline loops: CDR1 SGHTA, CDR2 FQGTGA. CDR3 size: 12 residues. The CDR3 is CASGHGTDTQYF. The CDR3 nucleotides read TGTGCCAGCGGCCACGGCACAGATACGCAGTATTTT.

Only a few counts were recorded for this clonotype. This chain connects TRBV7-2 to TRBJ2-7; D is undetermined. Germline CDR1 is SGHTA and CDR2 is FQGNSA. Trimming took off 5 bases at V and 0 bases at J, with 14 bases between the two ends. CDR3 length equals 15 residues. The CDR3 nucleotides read TGTGCCAGCAGCCGCCCCGATATCAGCTCCTACGAGCAGTACTTC. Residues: CASSRPDISSYEQYF.

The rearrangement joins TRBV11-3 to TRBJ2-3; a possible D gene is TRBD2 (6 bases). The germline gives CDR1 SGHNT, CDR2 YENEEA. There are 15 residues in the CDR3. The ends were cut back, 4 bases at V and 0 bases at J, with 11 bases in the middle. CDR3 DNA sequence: TGTGCCAGCAGCTCCCGGGACTCTAGCACAGATACGCAGTATTTT. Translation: CASSSRDSSTDTQYF.

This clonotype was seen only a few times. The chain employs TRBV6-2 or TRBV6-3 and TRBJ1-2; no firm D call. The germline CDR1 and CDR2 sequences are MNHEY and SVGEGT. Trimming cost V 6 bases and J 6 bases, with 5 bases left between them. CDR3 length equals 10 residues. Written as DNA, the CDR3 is TGTGCCAGCAGCCACCATGGCTACACCTTC. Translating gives CASSHHGYTF.

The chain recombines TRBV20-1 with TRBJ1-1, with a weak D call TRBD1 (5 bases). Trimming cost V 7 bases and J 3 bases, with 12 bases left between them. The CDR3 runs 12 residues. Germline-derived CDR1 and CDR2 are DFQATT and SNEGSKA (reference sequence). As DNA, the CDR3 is TGCAGTGGTCAGTTGGGGGACACTGAAGCTTTCTTT. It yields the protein CSGQLGDTEAFF.